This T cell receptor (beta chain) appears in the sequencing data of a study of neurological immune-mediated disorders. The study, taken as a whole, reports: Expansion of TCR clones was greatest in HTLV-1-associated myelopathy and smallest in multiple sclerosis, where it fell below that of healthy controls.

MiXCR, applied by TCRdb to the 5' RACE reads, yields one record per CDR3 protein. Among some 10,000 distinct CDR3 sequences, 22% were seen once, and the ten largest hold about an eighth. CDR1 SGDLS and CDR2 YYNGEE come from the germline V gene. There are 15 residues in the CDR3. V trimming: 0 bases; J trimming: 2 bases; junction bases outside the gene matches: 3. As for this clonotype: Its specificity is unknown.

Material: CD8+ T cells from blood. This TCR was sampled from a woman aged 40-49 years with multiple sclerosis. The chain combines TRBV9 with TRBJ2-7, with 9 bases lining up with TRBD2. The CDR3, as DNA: TGTGCCAGCAGCGTAGGTGGGACTAGCACCTACGAGCAGTACTTC. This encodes CASSVGGTSTYEQYF.